These 20 T cell receptor beta chains were sequenced from one sample in a study of beta chain features in type 1 diabetes (dated by TCRdb to 2016 to 2019). Their specific antigens are unknown. The paper as a whole reports these results and caveats: Type 1 diabetes patients showed a moderate but significant shortening of TCRB CDR3 length in all four CD4+ subsets.

The protocol used for the library was the immunoSEQ multiplex PCR assay. The entire amount of isolated RNA was reverse transcribed using the High Capacity cDNA Reverse Transcription Kit, so the sequenced TCRB transcripts were expressed ones. The table comes from immuneACCESS by way of TCRdb, which keeps in-frame sequences with V and J called. Part of the clones is missing from these tables; in studies checked, under half for an unresolved V gene and the rest for unknown reasons. The sample table lists 120,000 or so clones, approximately 15% of them with a count of one. The ten largest clonotypes hold around 2.5% of the sample. Sequencing used central memory CD4+ T cells from blood. Receptors originate from a young man with type 1 diabetes.

This clone was counted a few times. The chain uses TRBV10-3 and TRBJ2-3, with D maybe TRBD2 (5 bases). V lost 7 bases and J 0 bases, leaving 11 bases between the germline ends. CDR1 is ENHRY and CDR2 is SYGVKD in the germline V gene. The CDR3 runs 14 residues. The DNA for the CDR3 is TGTGCCATCAAGAGTGGACTTAGCACAGATACGCAGTATTTT. Translation: CAIKSGLSTDTQYF.

The chain links TRBV30 to TRBJ1-3; D uncertain. The CDR3 is 16 residues long. Trimming removed 0 bases from V and 2 bases from J, with 14 bases in between. Germline V gives CDR1 GTSNPN, CDR2 SVGIG (reference sequence). For the CDR3, the DNA is TGTGCCTGGAGTGTACTTTCGGGGTCTCCTGGAAACACCATATATTTT. Its protein is CAWSVLSGSPGNTIYF.

This clone was found a few times. The J gene is TRBJ2-7, the V gene TRBV11-1; TRBD1 agrees at 7 bases. CDR1 is SGHAT and CDR2 is FQDESV in the germline V gene (reference sequence). CDR3 length: 14 amino acids. After removal of 3 bases from V and 7 bases from J, the junction contained 9 bases not matched to a gene. CDR3 coding DNA: TGTGCCAGCAGCTTTTCTCGGGACAGCATAGAGCAGTACTTC. Amino acid sequence: CASSFSRDSIEQYF.

This clone was observed at least ten times. V gene TRBV18 combines with J gene TRBJ2-5; no definite D call. The CDR3 runs 14 residues. Per germline, CDR1 KGHSH and CDR2 LQKENI. Trimming took off 4 bases at V and 3 bases at J, with 12 bases between the two ends. CDR3 protein: CASSLRNGEETQYF. CDR3 nucleotides: TGTGCCAGCTCACTCAGGAATGGGGAAGAGACCCAGTACTTC.

This clone occurred a few times. The chain links TRBV2 to TRBJ2-5; unclear D gene. V dropped 5 bases and J dropped 5 bases, with 12 bases sitting between them. Germline CDR1 SNHLY, CDR2 FYNNEI. This CDR3 spans 13 amino acids. The CDR3 DNA follows: TGTGCCAGCAGTTACTTAGATGGGGAGACCCAGTACTTC. As protein: CASSYLDGETQYF.

This clone appeared a few times. The genes are TRBV7-2 and TRBJ2-3, with D uncertain. V lost 1 base to trimming and J lost 6 bases, with 5 bases between them. The CDR3 loop spans 12 amino acids. The germline gives CDR1 SGHTA, CDR2 FQGNSA. CDR3 in amino acids: CASSLVVDTQYF. The CDR3 nucleotides read TGTGCCAGCAGCTTAGTAGTGGATACGCAGTATTTT. Full variable domain (missing parts from reference TRBV7-2 and TRBJ2-3): GAGVSQSPSNKVTEKGKDVELRCDPISGHTALYWYRQSLGQGLEFLIYFQGNSAPDKSGLPSDRFSAERTGGSVSTLTIQRTQQEDSAVYLCASSLVVDTQYFGPGTRLTVL.

The V and J genes are TRBV29-1 and TRBJ2-3; D gene ambiguous. V shed 7 bases and J shed 2 bases, with 13 bases lying between them. The CDR3 covers 13 residues. Per germline, CDR1 SQVTM and CDR2 ANQGSEA. CDR3 sequence (DNA): TGCAGCGGACATAGGTTATACACAGATACGCAGTATTTT. Translation: CSGHRLYTDTQYF.

In its sample, this clone was seen many times. The gene calls are TRBV9 and TRBJ1-2; the D is unclear. Trimming removed 3 bases from V and 4 bases from J, with 13 bases in between. Germline lookup yields CDR1 SGDLS and CDR2 YYNGEE. The CDR3 extends over 14 amino acids. CDR3 protein: CASSGTGWGYGYTF. In nucleotides, the CDR3 is TGTGCCAGCAGCGGAACGGGATGGGGCTATGGCTACACCTTC.

This clone was seen a few times. The CDR3 is CSARPRVKYF. In DNA form, the CDR3 reads TGCAGTGCTAGACCTAGGGTGAAGTACTTC. V is TRBV20-1 and J is TRBJ2-7; D is ambiguous. Germline values: CDR1 DFQATT, CDR2 SNEGSKA (reference sequence). This CDR3 has 10 amino acids. V shed 2 bases and J shed 11 bases, with 10 bases lying between them.

The chain recombines TRBV4-3 with TRBJ2-7; D is possibly TRBD1 or TRBD2 (5 bases each). The CDR3 is 16 amino acids. Germline values: CDR1 LGHNA, CDR2 YSLEER. Deletions cut 1 base from V and 0 bases from J, with 13 bases between. Here the CDR3 reads CASSQGPRGPSYEQYF. CDR3 DNA sequence: TGCGCCAGCAGCCAAGGCCCCCGGGGCCCCTCCTACGAGCAGTACTTC.

This clone turned up a few times. The chain links TRBV18 to TRBJ2-1, with D unresolved. CDR3 length equals 13 residues. Germline CDR1 and CDR2: KGHSH and LQKENI. The V gene lost 6 bases and the J gene lost 9 bases, with 15 bases spanning the gap. The CDR3: CASSPEPFGEQFF. CDR3 DNA: TGTGCCAGCTCCCCCGAGCCTTTTGGTGAGCAGTTCTTC.

The CDR3 region is CASSQDPQGRSEQFF. CDR3 coding DNA: TGCGCCAGCAGCCAAGATCCTCAGGGGAGGAGTGAGCAGTTCTTC. The chain combines TRBV4-3 with TRBJ2-1, with D possibly called TRBD1 or TRBD2 (6 bases each). From germline, CDR1 is LGHNA and CDR2 YSLEER. This CDR3 is 15 amino acids long. Trimming cost V 0 bases and J 9 bases, with 15 bases left between them.

V and J are TRBV4-2 and TRBJ1-4; 9 positions agree with TRBD1. The junction had 9 bases not matched to a gene; V was cut back by 0 bases and J by 7 bases. This CDR3 spans 17 amino acids. From germline, CDR1 is LGHNA and CDR2 YNFKEQ. The CDR3 nucleotides are TGTGCCAGCAGCCAAGAGGACAGGGGAGGAACCGGTGAAAAACTGTTTTTT. Amino acids: CASSQEDRGGTGEKLFF.

This clone has a count of ten or more. CDR3 sequence (DNA): TGCGCCAGGGGTATCACTAGCGGGAGTAAGGATGAGCAGTTCTTC. It is translated as CARGITSGSKDEQFF. The chain links TRBV23-1 to TRBJ2-1; TRBD2 matches 11 bases. TRBV23-1 is sorted into the ORF group, with uncertain function. With 9 bases clipped from V and 8 bases from J, the junction kept 12 bases outside the gene matches. The CDR3 runs 15 residues.

V and J are TRBV28 and TRBJ2-5; the D gene is possibly TRBD2 (7 bases). Germline V gives CDR1 MDHEN, CDR2 SYDVKM. Trimming left V 8 bases short and J 5 bases short, with 15 bases between. The CDR3 is 13 amino acids. CDR3 region: CASLQGGRETQYF. CDR3 bases: TGTGCCAGCCTACAGGGAGGGCGGGAGACCCAGTACTTC.

The CDR3 coding sequence is TGTGCCAGCAGCTTGTCAGGGGACCCCATTCAGTACTTC. Encoded protein: CASSLSGDPIQYF. This rearrangement joins TRBV11-2 to TRBJ2-4; D perhaps matches TRBD1 (6 bases). This CDR3 is built from 13 residues. Germline lookup yields CDR1 SGHAT and CDR2 FQNNGV. V lost 3 bases to trimming and J lost 9 bases, with 12 bases between them.

This clone was observed a handful of times. The V call is TRBV7-2, the J call TRBJ2-5; D perhaps matches TRBD2 (6 bases). Trimming shortened V by 6 bases and J by 4 bases, and 18 bases separated the two germline ends. Germline V gene data show CDR1 as SGHTA and CDR2 as FQGNSA. The CDR3 runs to 15 residues. The CDR3: CASSFPLAFGETQYF. CDR3 sequence (DNA): TGTGCCAGCAGTTTTCCTCTAGCGTTTGGAGAGACCCAGTACTTC.

In its sample, this clone was seen a few times. V is TRBV25-1 and J is TRBJ2-3, with D tentatively TRBD1 (5 bases). V shed 5 bases and J shed 0 bases, with 9 bases lying between them. The CDR3 contains 14 residues. Germline CDR1 is MGHDK and CDR2 is SYGVNS. CDR3 residues: CASSLRVSTDTQYF. The CDR3 DNA is TGTGCCAGCAGTCTCAGGGTCAGCACAGATACGCAGTATTTT. The full variable domain, rest sourced from reference TRBV25-1 and TRBJ2-3, is EADIYQTPRYLVIGTGKKITLECSQTMGHDKMYWYQQDPGMELHLIHYSYGVNSTEKGDLSSESTVSRIRTEHFPLTLESARPSHTSQYLCASSLRVSTDTQYFGPGTRLTVL.

This clone showed up just a few times. This rearrangement joins TRBV10-3 to TRBJ2-7; D gene unclear. V was cut by 0 bases and J by 10 bases, with 13 bases left in between. Germline V lookup: CDR1 ENHRY, CDR2 SYGVKD. This CDR3 is built from 13 residues. The CDR3 spells CAISESSAHFQYF. The CDR3 DNA reads TGTGCCATCAGTGAGTCGTCGGCTCATTTCCAGTACTTC.

This clone was counted a few times. The chain employs TRBV19 and TRBJ2-7, with TRBD1 matching over 8 bases. CDR1 is LNHDA, CDR2 SQIVND, per germline (reference sequence). The trim removed 3 bases at V and 9 bases at J, leaving 1 base unmatched. The CDR3 has 11 amino acids. The CDR3 sequence is CASSMGQVQYF. As DNA, the CDR3 is TGTGCCAGTAGTATGGGACAGGTGCAGTACTTC.